The rows below give T cell receptor beta chains drawn from one sample of a study of spatial heterogeneity in lung cancer. Via MiXCR, TCRdb re-called the 5' RACE reads, giving one row per CDR3 protein. Of 35,000 to 55,000 distinct CDR3 sequences listed, approximately 12% were seen once; the top ten hold 30% to 35%. Sequencing used PBMCs, obtained at follow-up. These receptors originate from a male donor with early-stage non-small cell lung cancer. The CDR3 runs from the conserved cysteine through the conserved F or W. A D gene is named only where the DNA matches it firmly. Not every row has a clone size; where given, it reads once, few, many or a size class.

D gene,V gene,clone size,J gene,CDR3 DNA,CDR3 protein
TRBD2,TRBV9,.,TRBJ2-3,TGTGCCAGCAGCGGAATAGCGGGGATTAGCACAGATACGCAGTATTTT,CASSGIAGISTDTQYF
.,TRBV11-2,many,TRBJ2-2,TGTGCCAGCGTATTGACAGGGAACACCGGGGAGCTGTTTTTT,CASVLTGNTGELFF
.,TRBV28,many,TRBJ2-7,TGTGCCAGCGTGCAGAGTTCCTACGAGCAGTACTTC,CASVQSSYEQYF
TRBD2,TRBV7-2,few,TRBJ2-1,TGTGCCAGCAGCTTAGTCCAGCGGGAGTTTTCCAATGAGCAGTTCTTC,CASSLVQREFSNEQFF
.,TRBV29-1,.,TRBJ2-3,TGCAGCGGTTCCGGGACGTACAGTAAGGATACGCAGTATTTT,CSGSGTYSKDTQYF
.,TRBV20-1,many,TRBJ2-7,TGCAGTGCTGCTCCGTCTCCTAGCGACGAGCAGTACTTC,CSAAPSPSDEQYF
.,TRBV20-1,many,TRBJ1-2,TGCAGTGCCACTCTAAGCCGGCAATACTATGGCTACACCTTC,CSATLSRQYYGYTF
.,TRBV27,many,TRBJ2-1,TGTGCCAGCAGTCTTGGAGGGCGATCAGATGAGCAGTTCTTC,CASSLGGRSDEQFF
TRBD2,TRBV10-3,.,TRBJ2-3,TGTGCCATCAGGCCCACTAGCGGGAGCATAGATACGCAGTATTTT,CAIRPTSGSIDTQYF
.,TRBV20-1,many,TRBJ2-3,TGCAGTGCTAGAGACGTGGTCCGCACAGATACGCAGTATTTT,CSARDVVRTDTQYF
.,TRBV28,.,TRBJ1-1,TGTGCCAGCAGTTCCGGGGCGCGGGACACTGAAGCTTTCTTT,CASSSGARDTEAFF
.,TRBV9,.,TRBJ2-1,TGTGCCAACAGCCCCGCGATCTTAAGCTCCTACAATGAGCAGTTCTTC,CANSPAILSSYNEQFF
.,TRBV7-2,many,TRBJ2-6,TGTGCCAGCAGCGCACAGGGAGCTGGGGCCAACGTCCTGACTTTC,CASSAQGAGANVLTF
TRBD1,TRBV6-1,.,TRBJ1-1,TGTGCCAGCAGTGCCCGACAGGGAGAAGCGGCTTTCTTT,CASSARQGEAAFF
.,TRBV7-2,many,TRBJ1-6,TGTGCCAGCAGCTTGAGGGGCAGCAATAATTCACCCCTCCACTTT,CASSLRGSNNSPLHF
.,TRBV7-6,.,TRBJ2-2,TGTGCCAGCAGGGAGGACGGGGAGCTGTTTTTT,CASREDGELFF
.,TRBV7-9,.,TRBJ1-1,TGTGCCAGCAGCCACCGGACAGAGACTGAAGCTTTCTTT,CASSHRTETEAFF
TRBD2,TRBV30,many,TRBJ2-3,TGTGCCTGGAGTGTCCAGGCGGGAGGCGATACAGATACGCAGTATTTT,CAWSVQAGGDTDTQYF
.,TRBV30,few,TRBJ1-5,TGTGCCTGGAGTATGGGGTCTGAAAATCAGCCCCAGCATTTT,CAWSMGSENQPQHF
.,TRBV13,.,TRBJ2-7,TGTGTCAGCAGCCTCAATAAATACGAGCAGTACTTC,CVSSLNKYEQYF
.,TRBV28,many,TRBJ2-3,TGTGCCAGCAGCCTCAGGGGTGTGGCAGATACGCAGTATTTT,CASSLRGVADTQYF
TRBD2,TRBV5-4,.,TRBJ2-2,TGTGCCAGCAGCCCAGGGACTAGCGGGAGTGGCGGGGAGCTGTTTTTT,CASSPGTSGSGGELFF
TRBD1,TRBV29-1,many,TRBJ1-2,TGCAGCGTTGGAGGTATATTGGGACAGGGAGTCGACACCTTC,CSVGGILGQGVDTF